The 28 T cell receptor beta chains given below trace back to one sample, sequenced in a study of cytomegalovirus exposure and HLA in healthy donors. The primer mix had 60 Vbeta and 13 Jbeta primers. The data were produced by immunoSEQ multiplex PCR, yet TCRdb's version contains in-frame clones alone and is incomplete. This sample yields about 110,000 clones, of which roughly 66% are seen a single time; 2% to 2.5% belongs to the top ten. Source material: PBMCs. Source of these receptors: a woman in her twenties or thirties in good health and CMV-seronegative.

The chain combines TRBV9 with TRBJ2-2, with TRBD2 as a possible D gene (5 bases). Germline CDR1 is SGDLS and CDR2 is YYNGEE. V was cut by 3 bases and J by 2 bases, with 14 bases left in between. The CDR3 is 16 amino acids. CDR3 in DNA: TGTGCCAGCAGCGATCCCAGGACTTTTAACACCGGGGAGCTGTTTTTT. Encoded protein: CASSDPRTFNTGELFF. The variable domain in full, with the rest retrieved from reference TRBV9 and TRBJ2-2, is DSGVTQTPKHLITATGQRVTLRCSPRSGDLSVYWYQQSLDQGLQFLIQYYNGEERAKGNILERFSAQQFPDLHSELNLSSLELGDSALYFCASSDPRTFNTGELFFGEGSRLTVL.

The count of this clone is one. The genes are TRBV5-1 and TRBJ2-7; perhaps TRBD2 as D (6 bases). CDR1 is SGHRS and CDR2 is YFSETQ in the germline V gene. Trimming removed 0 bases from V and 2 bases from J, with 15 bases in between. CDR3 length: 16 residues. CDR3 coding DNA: TGCGCCAGCAGCTTGGACTCGGGAGTCGGTGCCTACGAGCAGTACTTC. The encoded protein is CASSLDSGVGAYEQYF.

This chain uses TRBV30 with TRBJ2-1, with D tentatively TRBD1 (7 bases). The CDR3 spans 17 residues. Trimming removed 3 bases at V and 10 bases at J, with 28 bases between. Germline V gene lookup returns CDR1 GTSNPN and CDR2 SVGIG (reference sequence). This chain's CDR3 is CAWSGPRRGRSDWEQFF. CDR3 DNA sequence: TGTGCCTGGAGCGGCCCTCGGAGGGGGCGCTCAGATTGGGAGCAGTTCTTC.

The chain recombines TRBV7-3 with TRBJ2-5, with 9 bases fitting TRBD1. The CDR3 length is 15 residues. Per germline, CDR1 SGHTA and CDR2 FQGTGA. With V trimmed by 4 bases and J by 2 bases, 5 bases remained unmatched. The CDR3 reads CASSSGQGWQETQYF. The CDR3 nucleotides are TGTGCCAGCAGCTCCGGACAGGGGTGGCAAGAGACCCAGTACTTC. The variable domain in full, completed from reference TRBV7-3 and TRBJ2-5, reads GAGVSQTPSNKVTEKGKYVELRCDPISGHTALYWYRQSLGQGPEFLIYFQGTGAADDSGLPNDRFFAVRPEGSVSTLKIQRTERGDSAVYLCASSSGQGWQETQYFGPGTRLLVL.

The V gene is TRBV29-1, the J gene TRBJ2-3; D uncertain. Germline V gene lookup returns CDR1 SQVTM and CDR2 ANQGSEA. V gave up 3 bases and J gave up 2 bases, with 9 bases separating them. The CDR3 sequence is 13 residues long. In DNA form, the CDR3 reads TGCAGCGTTGACCCCGGGTCCACAGATACGCAGTATTTT. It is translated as CSVDPGSTDTQYF.

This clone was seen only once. For the CDR3, the DNA is TGTGCCAGCAGCAGGACTAGCGAGTCCTACGAGCAGTACTTC. It translates to CASSRTSESYEQYF. The chain recombines TRBV7-9 with TRBJ2-7, with 9 nucleotides matching TRBD2. The germline gives CDR1 SEHNR, CDR2 FQNEAQ (reference sequence). The CDR3 spans 14 residues. Trimming cost V 5 bases and J 1 base; bases outside gene matches: 3. The full variable domain, completed using reference TRBV7-9 and TRBJ2-7, is DTGVSQNPRHKITKRGQNVTFRCDPISEHNRLYWYRQTLGQGPEFLTYFQNEAQLEKSRLLSDRFSAERPKGSFSTLEIQRTEQGDSAMYLCASSRTSESYEQYFGPGTRLTVT.

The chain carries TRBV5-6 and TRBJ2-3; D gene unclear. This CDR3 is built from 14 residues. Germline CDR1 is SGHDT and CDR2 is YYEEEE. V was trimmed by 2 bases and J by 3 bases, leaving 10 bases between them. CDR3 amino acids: CASSLRVPTDTQYF. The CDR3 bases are TGTGCCAGCAGCTTAAGAGTCCCTACAGATACGCAGTATTTT.

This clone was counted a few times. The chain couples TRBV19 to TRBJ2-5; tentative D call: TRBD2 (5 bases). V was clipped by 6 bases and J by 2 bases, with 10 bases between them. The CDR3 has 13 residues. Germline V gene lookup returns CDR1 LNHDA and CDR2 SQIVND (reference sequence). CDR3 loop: CASRERDQETQYF. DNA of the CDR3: TGTGCCAGTAGAGAGAGGGATCAAGAGACCCAGTACTTC.

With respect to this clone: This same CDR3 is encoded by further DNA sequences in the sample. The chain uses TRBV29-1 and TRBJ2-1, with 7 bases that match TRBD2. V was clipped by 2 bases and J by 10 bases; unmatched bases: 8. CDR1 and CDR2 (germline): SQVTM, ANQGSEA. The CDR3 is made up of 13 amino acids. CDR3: CSVEWSSGREQFF. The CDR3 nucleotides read TGCAGCGTTGAATGGTCTAGCGGCCGGGAGCAGTTCTTC.

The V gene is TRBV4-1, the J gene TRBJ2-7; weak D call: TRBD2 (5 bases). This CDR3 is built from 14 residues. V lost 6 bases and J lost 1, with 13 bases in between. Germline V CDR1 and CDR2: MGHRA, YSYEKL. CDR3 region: CASSPTRLSYEQYF. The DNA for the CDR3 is TGCGCCAGCAGTCCAACTAGACTTTCCTACGAGCAGTACTTC.

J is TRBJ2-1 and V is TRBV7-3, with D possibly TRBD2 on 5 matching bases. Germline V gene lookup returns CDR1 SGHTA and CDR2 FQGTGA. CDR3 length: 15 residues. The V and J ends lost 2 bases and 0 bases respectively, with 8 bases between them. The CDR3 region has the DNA TGTGCCAGCAGCTTAGAAGCGGCCTCCTACAATGAGCAGTTCTTC. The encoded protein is CASSLEAASYNEQFF.

The CDR3 reads CASSPMTVRAMNTEAFF. CDR3 bases: TGTGCCAGCAGCCCAATGACGGTCAGGGCAATGAACACTGAAGCTTTCTTT. The rearrangement links TRBV11-2 to TRBJ1-1; perhaps TRBD1 as D (5 bases). Germline-derived CDR1 and CDR2 are SGHAT and FQNNGV. This CDR3 comprises 17 residues. With 5 bases removed from V and 0 bases from J, the gap between germline ends came to 19 bases.

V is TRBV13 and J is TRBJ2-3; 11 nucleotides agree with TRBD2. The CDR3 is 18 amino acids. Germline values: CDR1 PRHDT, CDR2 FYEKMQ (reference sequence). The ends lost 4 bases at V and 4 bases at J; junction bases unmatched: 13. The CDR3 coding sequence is TGTGCCAGCAGCTCTAGTCTTGGGGGACTAGCGGCGGCAGATACGCAGTATTTT. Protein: CASSSSLGGLAAADTQYF.

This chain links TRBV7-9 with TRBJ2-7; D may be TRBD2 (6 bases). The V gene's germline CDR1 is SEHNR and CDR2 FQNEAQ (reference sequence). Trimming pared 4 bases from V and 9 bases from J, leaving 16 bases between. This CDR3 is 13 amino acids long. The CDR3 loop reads CASSSGTQNGQYF. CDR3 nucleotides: TGTGCCAGCAGCTCAGGGACTCAGAACGGGCAGTACTTC.

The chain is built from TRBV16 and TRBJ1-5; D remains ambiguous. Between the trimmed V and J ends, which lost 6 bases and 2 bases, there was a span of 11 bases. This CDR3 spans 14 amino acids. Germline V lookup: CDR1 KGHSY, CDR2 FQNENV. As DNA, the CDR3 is TGTGCCAGCAGTGGAGAGAGGGGCAATCAGCCCCAGCATTTT. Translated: CASSGERGNQPQHF.

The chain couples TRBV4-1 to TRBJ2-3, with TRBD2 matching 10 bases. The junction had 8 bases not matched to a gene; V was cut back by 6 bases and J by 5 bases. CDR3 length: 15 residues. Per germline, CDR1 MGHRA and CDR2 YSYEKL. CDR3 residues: CASRSVAGGRDTQYF. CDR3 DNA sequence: TGCGCCAGCAGGTCCGTAGCGGGAGGTCGAGATACGCAGTATTTT.

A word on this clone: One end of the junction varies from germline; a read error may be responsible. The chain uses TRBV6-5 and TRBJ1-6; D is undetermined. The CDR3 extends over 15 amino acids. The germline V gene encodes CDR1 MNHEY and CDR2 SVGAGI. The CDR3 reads CASSLEGYYNSPLHF. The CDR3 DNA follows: TGTGCCAGCAGTTTAGAAGGATACTATAATTCCCCCCTCCACTTT.

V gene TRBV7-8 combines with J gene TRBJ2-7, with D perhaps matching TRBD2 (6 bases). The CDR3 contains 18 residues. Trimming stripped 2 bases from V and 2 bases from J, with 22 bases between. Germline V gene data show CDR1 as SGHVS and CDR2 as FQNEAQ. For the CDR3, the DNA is TGTGCCAGCAGCTTATTAGCGGTTGGGGGAGAGGTGCCCTACGAGCAGTACTTC. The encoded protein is CASSLLAVGGEVPYEQYF.

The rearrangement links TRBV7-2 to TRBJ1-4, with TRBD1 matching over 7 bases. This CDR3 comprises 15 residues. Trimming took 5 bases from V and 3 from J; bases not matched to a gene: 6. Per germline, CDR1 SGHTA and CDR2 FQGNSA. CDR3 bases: TGTGCCAGCAGCCCTGGGACAGCTTCTAATGAAAAACTGTTTTTT. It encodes CASSPGTASNEKLFF.

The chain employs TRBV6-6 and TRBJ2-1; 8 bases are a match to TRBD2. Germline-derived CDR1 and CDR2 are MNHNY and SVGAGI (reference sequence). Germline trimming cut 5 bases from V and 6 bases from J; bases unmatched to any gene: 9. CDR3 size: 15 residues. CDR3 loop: CASSQGLGSANEQFF. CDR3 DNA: TGTGCCAGCAGTCAGGGACTAGGATCGGCCAATGAGCAGTTCTTC.

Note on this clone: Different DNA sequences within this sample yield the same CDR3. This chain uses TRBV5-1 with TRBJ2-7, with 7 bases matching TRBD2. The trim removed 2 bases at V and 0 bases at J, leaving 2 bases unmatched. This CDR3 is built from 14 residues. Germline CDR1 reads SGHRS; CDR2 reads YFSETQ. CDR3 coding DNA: TGCGCCAGCAGCTTCGGGGGGAGCTCCTACGAGCAGTACTTC. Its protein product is CASSFGGSSYEQYF.

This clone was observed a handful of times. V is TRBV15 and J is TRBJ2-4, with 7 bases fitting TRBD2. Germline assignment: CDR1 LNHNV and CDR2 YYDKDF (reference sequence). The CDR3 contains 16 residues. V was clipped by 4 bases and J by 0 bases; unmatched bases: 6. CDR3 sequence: CATSNGAGLAKNIQYF. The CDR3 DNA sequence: TGTGCCACCAGCAATGGAGCGGGACTAGCCAAAAACATTCAGTACTTC.

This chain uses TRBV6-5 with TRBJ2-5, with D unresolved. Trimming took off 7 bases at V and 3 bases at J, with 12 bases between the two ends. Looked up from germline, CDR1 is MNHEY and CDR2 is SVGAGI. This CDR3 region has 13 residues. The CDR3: CASNNLGEETQYF. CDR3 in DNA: TGTGCCAGCAACAACCTTGGAGAAGAGACCCAGTACTTC.

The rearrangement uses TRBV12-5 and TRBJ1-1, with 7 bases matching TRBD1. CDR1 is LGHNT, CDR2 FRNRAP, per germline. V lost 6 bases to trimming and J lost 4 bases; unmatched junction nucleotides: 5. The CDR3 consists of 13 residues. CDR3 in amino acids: CASGQGIGTEAFF. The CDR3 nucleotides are TGTGCTAGTGGACAGGGGATAGGCACTGAAGCTTTCTTT.

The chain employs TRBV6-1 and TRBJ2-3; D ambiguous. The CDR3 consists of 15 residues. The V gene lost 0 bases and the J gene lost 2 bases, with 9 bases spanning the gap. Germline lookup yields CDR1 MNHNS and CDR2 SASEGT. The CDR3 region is CASSEATTYTDTQYF. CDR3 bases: TGTGCCAGCAGTGAAGCCACAACGTACACAGATACGCAGTATTTT.

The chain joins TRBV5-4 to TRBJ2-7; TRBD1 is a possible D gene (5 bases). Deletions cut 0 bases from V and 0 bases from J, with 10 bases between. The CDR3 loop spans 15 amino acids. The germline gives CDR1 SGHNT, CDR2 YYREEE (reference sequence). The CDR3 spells CASSLAQGPSYEQYF. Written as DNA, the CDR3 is TGTGCCAGCAGCTTGGCTCAGGGCCCCTCCTACGAGCAGTACTTC.

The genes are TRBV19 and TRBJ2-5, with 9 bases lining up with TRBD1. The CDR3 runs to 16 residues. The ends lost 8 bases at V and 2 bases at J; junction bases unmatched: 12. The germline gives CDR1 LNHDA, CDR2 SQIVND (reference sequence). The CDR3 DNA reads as TGTGCCAGTGTATTTCCGGGACAGGGAAAACAAGAGACCCAGTACTTC. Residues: CASVFPGQGKQETQYF.

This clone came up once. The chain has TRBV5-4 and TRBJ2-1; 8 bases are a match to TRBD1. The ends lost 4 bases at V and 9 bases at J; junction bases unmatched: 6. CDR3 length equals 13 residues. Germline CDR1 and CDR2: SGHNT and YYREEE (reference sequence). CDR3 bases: TGTGCCAGCAGCGAACCGACAGGGGCTGAGCAGTTCTTC. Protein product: CASSEPTGAEQFF.